The entry below describes one T cell receptor (beta chain). Those patients picked for sequencing had displayed CD8+CD57+ cell expansion on flow cytometry. This sample is drawn from a study of CD8+CD57+ T cells in acquired aplastic anemia. The CDR3 covers 13 residues. V shed 2 bases and J shed 5 bases, with 8 bases lying between them. Per the germline V gene, CDR1 is SNHLY and CDR2 is FYNNEI. It was genomic DNA that served as the template for profiling TCR beta VDJ and CDR3. TCRdb independently ran MiXCR on the reads; one entry per CDR3 protein. The repertoire consists of about 180,000 distinct CDR3 sequences, with about three fifths occurring once and the leading ten covering approximately 42%.

Input material: sorted CD4+, CD8+, or CD8+CD57+ T cells (not recorded which) from PBMCs. The chain employs TRBV2 and TRBJ2-3, with D hard to call. This TCR came from a human donor with aplastic anemia. The CDR3 protein is CASSERAGDTQYF. The CDR3 DNA reads TGTGCCAGCAGTGAAAGGGCAGGAGATACGCAGTATTTT.